The T cell receptor beta chain under discussion was sequenced for a study of cytomegalovirus exposure and HLA in healthy donors. The CDR3 totals 14 residues. Trimming at V came to 6 bases and at J to 4 bases, leaving 6 bases not matched to a gene. Germline V CDR1 and CDR2: MNHEY, SMNVEV (reference sequence). The sample holds a few counts of this clone. Its specificity is unknown. The PCR employed 60 Vbeta primers together with 13 Jbeta primers. Produced via immunoSEQ multiplex PCR; TCRdb's table is partial and in-frame only. The data contain 130,000 or so clones, 70% to 75% of them singletons. Whole-study findings and limits: Previously analyzed data showed that most TCR beta V segments were productive at a frequency of about 87% or about 30%.

The sample comprised PBMCs. The origin of this receptor is a male donor in good health and CMV-seronegative. The chain links TRBV27 to TRBJ2-3, with 8 positions matching TRBD1. CDR3 amino acids: CASRLRQGSDTQYF. As DNA, the CDR3 is TGTGCCAGCAGGCTTAGACAGGGGTCAGATACGCAGTATTTT.